A single sample gave rise to the 5 T cell receptor beta chains below, sequenced in a study of CD8+ T cells in alopecia areata. Reverse transcribed after extraction, RNA yielded cDNA as the sequencing template. Method: immunoSEQ multiplex PCR; TCRdb's copy keeps in-frame clones and lacks some. This sample has about 140,000 clones, with about 47% found just once. This specimen consisted of CD4+ T cells sorted from blood, obtained at week 0. All receptors come from a human donor with alopecia areata.

This clone came up a few times. The V gene is TRBV29-1, the J gene TRBJ1-1; D is unclear. The CDR3 has 13 residues. Germline loops: CDR1 SQVTM, CDR2 ANQGSEA. V shed 3 bases and J shed 4 bases, with 12 bases lying between them. The CDR3 sequence: CSVEQKPGTEAFF. The CDR3 coding sequence is TGCAGCGTTGAGCAGAAGCCAGGCACTGAAGCTTTCTTT.

The gene calls are TRBV5-1 and TRBJ1-1, with D hard to call. The CDR3 spans 14 residues. Trimming removed 4 bases from V and 1 base from J, with 11 bases in between. Looked up from germline, CDR1 is SGHRS and CDR2 is YFSETQ. DNA of the CDR3: TGCGCCAGCAGCCCCGGGCCAGGGAACACTGAAGCTTTCTTT. Protein sequence: CASSPGPGNTEAFF.

The CDR3 sequence is CASSTPSGSRAKNIQYF. The CDR3 coding sequence is TGTGCCAGCTCTACCCCTAGCGGGAGTAGAGCCAAAAACATTCAGTACTTC. The chain recombines TRBV19 with TRBJ2-4; 10 bases line up with TRBD2. V lost 9 bases and J lost 0; bases outside the gene matches: 11. The CDR3 totals 17 residues. Germline CDR1 and CDR2: LNHDA and SQIVND (reference sequence).

The chain joins TRBV19 to TRBJ1-5, with 9 bases fitting TRBD1. V shed 5 bases and J 4 bases; nucleotides not matched to a gene: 3. This CDR3 spans 14 amino acids. The germline V gene encodes CDR1 LNHDA and CDR2 SQIVND (reference sequence). CDR3 loop: CASSQGTGNQPQHF. CDR3 bases: TGTGCCAGTAGTCAAGGGACAGGGAATCAGCCCCAGCATTTT.

The rearrangement uses TRBV29-1 and TRBJ1-4, with 9 bases lining up with TRBD1. With V trimmed by 4 bases and J by 7 bases, 4 bases remained unmatched. The CDR3 loop spans 13 amino acids. Germline assignment: CDR1 SQVTM and CDR2 ANQGSEA. The CDR3 loop reads CSVGTGGGEKLFF. The CDR3 region has the DNA TGCAGCGTTGGAACAGGGGGCGGTGAAAAACTGTTTTTT.